The entry that follows covers one T cell receptor beta chain sequence. This sample was included in a study of T cells in Graves' hyperthyroidism and ophthalmopathy. From RNA transcripts, TCR beta CDR3 regions were amplified. HTBI primers were employed in a first-round RT-PCR of the TCR CDR3. TCRdb processed the multiplex PCR reads anew with MiXCR; each CDR3 protein has one entry. The table includes some 180,000 distinct CDR3 sequences, roughly a sixth detected once. The CDR3 contains 14 residues. V was clipped by 6 bases and J by 6 bases; unmatched bases: 8. CDR1 is SNHLY, CDR2 FYNNEI, per germline. The origin of this receptor is a woman in her 50s with Graves' hyperthyroidism. The sequenced material came from blood. The rearrangement joins TRBV2 to TRBJ1-2; TRBD1 matches at 9 bases. The CDR3 is CASRHRGQGDGYTF. DNA for the CDR3: TGTGCCAGCAGACATAGGGGACAGGGAGATGGCTACACCTTC.